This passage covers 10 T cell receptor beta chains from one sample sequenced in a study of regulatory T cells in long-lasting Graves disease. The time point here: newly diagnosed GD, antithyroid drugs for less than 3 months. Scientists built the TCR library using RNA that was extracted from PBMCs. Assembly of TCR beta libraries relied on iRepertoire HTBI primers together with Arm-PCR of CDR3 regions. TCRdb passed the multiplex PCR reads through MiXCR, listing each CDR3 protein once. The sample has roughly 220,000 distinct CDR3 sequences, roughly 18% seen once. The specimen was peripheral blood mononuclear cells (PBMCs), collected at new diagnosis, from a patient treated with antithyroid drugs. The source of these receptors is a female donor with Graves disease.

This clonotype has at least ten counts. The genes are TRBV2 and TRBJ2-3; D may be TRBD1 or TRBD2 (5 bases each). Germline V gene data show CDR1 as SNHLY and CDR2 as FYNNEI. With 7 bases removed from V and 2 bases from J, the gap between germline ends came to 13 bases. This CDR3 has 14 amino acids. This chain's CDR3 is CASIGTDYTDTQYF. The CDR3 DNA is TGTGCCAGCATTGGGACCGACTACACAGATACGCAGTATTTT.

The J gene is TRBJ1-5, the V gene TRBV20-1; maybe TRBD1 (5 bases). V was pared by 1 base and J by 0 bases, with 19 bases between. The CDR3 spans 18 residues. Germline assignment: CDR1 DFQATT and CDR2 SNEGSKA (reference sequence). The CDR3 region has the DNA TGCAGTGCTAGAGGTGGGGCGAGATTTTATAGTAGCAATCAGCCCCAGCATTTT. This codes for CSARGGARFYSSNQPQHF.

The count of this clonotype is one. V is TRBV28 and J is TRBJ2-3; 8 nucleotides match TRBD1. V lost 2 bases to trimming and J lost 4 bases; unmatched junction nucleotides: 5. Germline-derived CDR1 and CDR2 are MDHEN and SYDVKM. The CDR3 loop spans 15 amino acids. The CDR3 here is CASSLGQGDADTQYF. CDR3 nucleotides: TGTGCCAGCAGTTTAGGACAGGGAGACGCAGATACGCAGTATTTT.

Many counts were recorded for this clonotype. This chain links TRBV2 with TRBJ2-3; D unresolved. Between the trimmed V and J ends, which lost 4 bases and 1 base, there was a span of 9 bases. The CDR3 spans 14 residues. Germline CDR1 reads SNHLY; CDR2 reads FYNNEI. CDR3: CASSAALRTDTQYF. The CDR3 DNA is TGTGCCAGCAGTGCCGCACTGCGCACAGATACGCAGTATTTT.

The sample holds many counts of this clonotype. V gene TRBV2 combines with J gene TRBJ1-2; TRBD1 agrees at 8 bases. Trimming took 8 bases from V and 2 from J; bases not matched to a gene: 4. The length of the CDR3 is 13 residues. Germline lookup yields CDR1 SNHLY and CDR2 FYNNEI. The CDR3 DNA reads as TGTGCCAGCGAGAGGACAGGGAACTATGGCTACACCTTC. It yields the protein CASERTGNYGYTF.

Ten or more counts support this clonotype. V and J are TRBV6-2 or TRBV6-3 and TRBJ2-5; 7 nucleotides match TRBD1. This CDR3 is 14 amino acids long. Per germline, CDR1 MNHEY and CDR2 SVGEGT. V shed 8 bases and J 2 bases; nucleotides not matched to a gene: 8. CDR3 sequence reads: CASGQQGPQETQYF. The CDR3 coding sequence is TGTGCCAGCGGCCAACAGGGGCCACAAGAGACCCAGTACTTC.

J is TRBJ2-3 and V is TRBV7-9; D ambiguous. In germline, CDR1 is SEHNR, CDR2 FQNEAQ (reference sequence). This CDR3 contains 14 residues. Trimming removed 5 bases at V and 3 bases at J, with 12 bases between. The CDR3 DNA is TGTGCCAGCAGCCCGACTGGGCGGACAGATACGCAGTATTTT. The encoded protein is CASSPTGRTDTQYF.

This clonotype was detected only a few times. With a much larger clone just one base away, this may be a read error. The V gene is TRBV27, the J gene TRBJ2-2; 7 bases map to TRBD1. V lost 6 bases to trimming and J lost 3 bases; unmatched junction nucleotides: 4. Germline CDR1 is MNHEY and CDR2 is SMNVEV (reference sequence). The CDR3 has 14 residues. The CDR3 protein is CASSPQGDTGELFF. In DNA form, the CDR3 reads TGTGCCAGCAGCCCCCAGGGGGACACCGGGGAGCTGTTTTTT.

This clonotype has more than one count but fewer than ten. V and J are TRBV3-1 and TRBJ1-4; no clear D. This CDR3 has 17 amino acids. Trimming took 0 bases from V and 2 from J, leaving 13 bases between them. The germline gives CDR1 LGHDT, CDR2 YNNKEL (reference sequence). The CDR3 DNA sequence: TGTGCCAGCAGCCAAGATAGTTCGCAGGATACTAATGAAAAACTGTTTTTT. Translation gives CASSQDSSQDTNEKLFF. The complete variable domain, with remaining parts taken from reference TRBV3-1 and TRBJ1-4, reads DTAVSQTPKYLVTQMGNDKSIKCEQNLGHDTMYWYKQDSKKFLKIMFSYNNKELIINETVPNRFSPKSPDKAHLNLHINSLELGDSAVYFCASSQDSSQDTNEKLFFGSGTQLSVL.

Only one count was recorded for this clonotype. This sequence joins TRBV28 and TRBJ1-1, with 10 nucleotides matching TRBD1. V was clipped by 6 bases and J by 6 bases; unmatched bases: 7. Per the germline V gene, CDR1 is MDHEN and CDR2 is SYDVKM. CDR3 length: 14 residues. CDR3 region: CASSETGGVAEAFF. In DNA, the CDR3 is TGTGCCAGCAGCGAGACAGGGGGCGTCGCTGAAGCTTTCTTT.